The rows below give T cell receptor beta chains drawn from one sample of a study of blood T cell repertoires in COVID-19. Repertoires were generated with immunoSEQ multiplex PCR, while TCRdb's copy carries only in-frame clones and drops some. The table lists roughly 250,000 clones, 65% to 85% of them singletons. The sequenced material came from peripheral blood. The receptor source for this set is a man aged 40-50 years with active or convalescent COVID-19. Each CDR3 is given with its conserved first and last residue. Fields, in order: clone size, D gene, V gene, J gene, CDR3 protein, CDR3 DNA. D genes are given only for firm matches. Size is stated for part of the rows, as once, few or many counts, or as a class when the clone is expanded.

clone size: many
D gene: NA
V gene: TRBV9
J gene: TRBJ2-2
CDR3 protein: CASSPDYLNTGELFF
CDR3 DNA: TGTGCCAGCAGCCCAGACTACCTGAACACCGGGGAGCTGTTTTTT

clone size: NA
D gene: TRBD2
V gene: TRBV11-3
J gene: TRBJ2-1
CDR3 protein: CASSPHSGRIDEQFF
CDR3 DNA: TGTGCCAGCAGCCCCCATAGCGGGAGGATAGATGAGCAGTTCTTC

clone size: NA
D gene: TRBD2
V gene: TRBV23-1
J gene: TRBJ2-4
CDR3 protein: CASSPKLGGKNIQYF
CDR3 DNA: TGCGCCAGCTCTCCTAAACTCGGGGGGAAAAACATTCAGTACTTC

clone size: NA
D gene: NA
V gene: TRBV30
J gene: TRBJ2-3
CDR3 protein: CAWSGSEPTQYF
CDR3 DNA: TGTGCCTGGAGTGGCAGCGAGCCTACGCAGTATTTT

clone size: NA
D gene: NA
V gene: TRBV11-3
J gene: TRBJ1-5
CDR3 protein: CASSEQANQPQHF
CDR3 DNA: TGTGCCAGCAGCGAACAGGCAAATCAGCCCCAGCATTTT

clone size: NA
D gene: NA
V gene: TRBV6-5
J gene: TRBJ2-7
CDR3 protein: CASSYAAESSYEQYF
CDR3 DNA: TGTGCCAGCAGTTACGCGGCAGAGAGCTCCTACGAGCAGTACTTC

clone size: NA
D gene: TRBD2
V gene: TRBV6-5
J gene: TRBJ2-7
CDR3 protein: CASRARLAGSLEQYF
CDR3 DNA: TGTGCCAGCAGAGCACGACTAGCGGGAAGCCTTGAGCAGTACTTC

clone size: NA
D gene: TRBD1
V gene: TRBV6-6
J gene: TRBJ1-1
CDR3 protein: CASSPIGQGLSEAFF
CDR3 DNA: TGTGCCAGCAGTCCGATCGGACAGGGCCTTTCTGAAGCTTTCTTT

clone size: NA
D gene: NA
V gene: TRBV30
J gene: TRBJ1-1
CDR3 protein: CAWSWAGGTEAFF
CDR3 DNA: TGTGCCTGGAGTTGGGCGGGCGGGACTGAAGCTTTCTTT

clone size: NA
D gene: TRBD1
V gene: TRBV7-6
J gene: TRBJ1-5
CDR3 protein: CASSPRQGLDGNQPQHF
CDR3 DNA: TGTGCCAGCAGCCCTCGACAGGGTCTTGATGGCAATCAGCCCCAGCATTTT

clone size: NA
D gene: NA
V gene: TRBV19
J gene: TRBJ1-5
CDR3 protein: CASSPGWQPQHF
CDR3 DNA: TGTGCCAGTAGTCCCGGGTGGCAGCCCCAGCATTTT

clone size: NA
D gene: NA
V gene: TRBV24-1
J gene: TRBJ1-1
CDR3 protein: CATSDSDRSEAFF
CDR3 DNA: TGTGCCACCAGTGATAGTGACAGGTCTGAAGCTTTCTTT

clone size: NA
D gene: TRBD1
V gene: TRBV7-9
J gene: TRBJ1-4
CDR3 protein: CASSLGSSTGETNEKLFF
CDR3 DNA: TGTGCCAGCAGCTTAGGTTCGTCTACAGGGGAAACTAATGAAAAACTGTTTTTT

clone size: NA
D gene: NA
V gene: TRBV11-2
J gene: TRBJ2-2
CDR3 protein: CASSLSAVGINTGELFF
CDR3 DNA: TGTGCCAGCAGCTTGAGCGCAGTCGGGATAAACACCGGGGAGCTGTTTTTT

clone size: NA
D gene: NA
V gene: TRBV4-1
J gene: TRBJ2-7
CDR3 protein: CASSQQLGAMGEQYF
CDR3 DNA: TGCGCCAGCAGCCAACAGCTGGGGGCTATGGGGGAGCAGTACTTC

clone size: NA
D gene: NA
V gene: TRBV29-1
J gene: TRBJ1-2
CDR3 protein: CSVEGTDGYTF
CDR3 DNA: TGCAGCGTTGAAGGGACTGATGGCTACACCTTC

clone size: once
D gene: NA
V gene: TRBV12-3/TRBV12-4
J gene: TRBJ1-1
CDR3 protein: CASSIRLTEAFF
CDR3 DNA: TGTGCCAGCAGTATCCGACTGACTGAAGCTTTCTTT

clone size: NA
D gene: NA
V gene: TRBV4-3
J gene: TRBJ1-1
CDR3 protein: CASSQSVGGTEAFF
CDR3 DNA: TGCGCCAGCAGCCAATCTGTGGGAGGCACTGAAGCTTTCTTT

clone size: NA
D gene: NA
V gene: TRBV5-6
J gene: TRBJ1-1
CDR3 protein: CASSLRGTGNTEAFF
CDR3 DNA: TGTGCCAGCAGCTTGAGGGGGACGGGGAACACTGAAGCTTTCTTT

clone size: NA
D gene: TRBD1
V gene: TRBV5-1
J gene: TRBJ2-1
CDR3 protein: CASSLMAGGRNEQFF
CDR3 DNA: TGCGCCAGCAGCTTGATGGCAGGGGGACGGAATGAGCAGTTCTTC

clone size: NA
D gene: NA
V gene: TRBV2
J gene: TRBJ2-5
CDR3 protein: CASSGGRRGQETQYF
CDR3 DNA: TGTGCCAGCAGTGGGGGGAGGAGAGGCCAAGAGACCCAGTACTTC

clone size: NA
D gene: NA
V gene: TRBV5-1
J gene: TRBJ2-1
CDR3 protein: CASSPLLSMVLELYNEQFF
CDR3 DNA: TGCGCCAGCAGCCCACTGTTAAGTATGGTGCTAGAGCTATACAATGAGCAGTTCTTC

clone size: NA
D gene: TRBD1
V gene: TRBV19
J gene: TRBJ2-3
CDR3 protein: CASKVGQGVTDTQYF
CDR3 DNA: TGTGCCAGTAAAGTTGGACAGGGGGTTACAGATACGCAGTATTTT

clone size: once
D gene: NA
V gene: TRBV30
J gene: TRBJ1-5
CDR3 protein: CAWSRAGGRQPQHF
CDR3 DNA: TGTGCCTGGAGCCGGGCGGGGGGCAGGCAGCCCCAGCATTTT

clone size: few
D gene: NA
V gene: TRBV29-1
J gene: TRBJ1-1
CDR3 protein: CSVDGQYTEAFF
CDR3 DNA: TGCAGCGTTGATGGGCAGTATACCGAAGCTTTCTTT

clone size: NA
D gene: TRBD1
V gene: TRBV7-2
J gene: TRBJ2-2
CDR3 protein: CASSSGTGRVGELFF
CDR3 DNA: TGTGCCAGCAGCTCCGGGACAGGGAGGGTCGGGGAGCTGTTTTTT

clone size: NA
D gene: TRBD1
V gene: TRBV25-1
J gene: TRBJ1-6
CDR3 protein: CASRPTGLGSPLHF
CDR3 DNA: TGTGCCAGCAGACCGACAGGGTTGGGTTCACCCCTCCACTTT

clone size: NA
D gene: NA
V gene: TRBV7-8
J gene: TRBJ1-2
CDR3 protein: CASSLDRDGYTF
CDR3 DNA: TGTGCCAGCAGCTTAGACCGGGATGGCTACACCTTC

clone size: few
D gene: NA
V gene: TRBV12-3/TRBV12-4
J gene: TRBJ1-3
CDR3 protein: CASSFGGNTIYF
CDR3 DNA: TGTGCCAGCAGTTTCGGGGGAAACACCATATATTTT

clone size: NA
D gene: TRBD1
V gene: TRBV27
J gene: TRBJ1-1
CDR3 protein: CASSKDREGTEAFF
CDR3 DNA: TGTGCCAGCAGTAAGGACAGGGAGGGGACTGAAGCTTTCTTT

clone size: NA
D gene: NA
V gene: TRBV6-6
J gene: TRBJ1-5
CDR3 protein: CASRFAESNQPQHF
CDR3 DNA: TGTGCCAGCAGGTTCGCCGAGAGCAATCAGCCCCAGCATTTT

clone size: NA
D gene: TRBD2
V gene: TRBV29-1
J gene: TRBJ2-7
CDR3 protein: CSVVTPGLAGGALGEQYF
CDR3 DNA: TGCAGCGTCGTGACGCCGGGACTAGCGGGAGGCGCCCTCGGCGAGCAGTACTTC

clone size: NA
D gene: NA
V gene: TRBV12-3/TRBV12-4
J gene: TRBJ2-1
CDR3 protein: CASSLGVYNEQFF
CDR3 DNA: TGTGCCAGCAGTTTGGGAGTCTACAATGAGCAGTTCTTC

clone size: NA
D gene: NA
V gene: TRBV7-9
J gene: TRBJ1-2
CDR3 protein: CASSLVEATGLDGYTF
CDR3 DNA: TGTGCCAGCAGCTTAGTCGAGGCGACAGGTTTGGATGGCTACACCTTC

clone size: NA
D gene: TRBD2
V gene: TRBV7-9
J gene: TRBJ2-7
CDR3 protein: CASSPGGSLDF
CDR3 DNA: TGTGCCAGCAGCCCCGGGGGGAGTCTGGACTTC

clone size: few
D gene: NA
V gene: TRBV6-5
J gene: TRBJ1-3
CDR3 protein: CASSSTRRGNTIYF
CDR3 DNA: TGTGCCAGCAGTTCGACGAGGCGCGGAAACACCATATATTTT

clone size: NA
D gene: NA
V gene: TRBV30
J gene: TRBJ1-2
CDR3 protein: CAWSKDIYGYTF
CDR3 DNA: TGTGCCTGGAGTAAGGACATCTATGGCTACACCTTC

clone size: NA
D gene: TRBD1
V gene: TRBV27
J gene: TRBJ1-6
CDR3 protein: CASRLGTGGYNSPLHF
CDR3 DNA: TGTGCCAGCAGATTGGGGACAGGGGGGTATAATTCACCCCTCCACTTT

clone size: NA
D gene: NA
V gene: TRBV7-9
J gene: TRBJ1-5
CDR3 protein: CASSLFTGGVSNQPQHF
CDR3 DNA: TGTGCCAGCAGCCTTTTCACGGGGGGCGTTAGCAATCAGCCCCAGCATTTT

clone size: few
D gene: NA
V gene: TRBV6-5
J gene: TRBJ1-1
CDR3 protein: CASSYSIGGNTEAFF
CDR3 DNA: TGTGCCAGCAGTTACTCGATAGGGGGGAACACTGAAGCTTTCTTT

clone size: NA
D gene: NA
V gene: TRBV10-3
J gene: TRBJ1-5
CDR3 protein: CAIGRTNNQPQHF
CDR3 DNA: TGTGCCATCGGGAGGACAAACAATCAGCCCCAGCATTTT

clone size: few
D gene: TRBD2
V gene: TRBV19
J gene: TRBJ2-2
CDR3 protein: CASSISGLMNTGELFF
CDR3 DNA: TGTGCCAGTAGTATATCGGGACTAATGAACACCGGGGAGCTGTTTTTT

clone size: NA
D gene: TRBD1
V gene: TRBV11-3
J gene: TRBJ2-1
CDR3 protein: CASNAPDRGYNEQFF
CDR3 DNA: TGTGCCAGCAACGCCCCCGACAGGGGATACAATGAGCAGTTCTTC

clone size: NA
D gene: TRBD2
V gene: TRBV28
J gene: TRBJ2-1
CDR3 protein: CASILSGLETREQFF
CDR3 DNA: TGTGCCAGCATCCTATCTGGACTAGAGACGAGGGAGCAGTTCTTC

clone size: NA
D gene: NA
V gene: TRBV24-1
J gene: TRBJ2-2
CDR3 protein: CATSGRPTGELFF
CDR3 DNA: TGTGCCACCAGTGGGCGGCCCACCGGGGAGCTGTTTTTT

clone size: NA
D gene: NA
V gene: TRBV9
J gene: TRBJ2-2
CDR3 protein: CASSVISGELFF
CDR3 DNA: TGTGCCAGCAGCGTAATCTCCGGGGAGCTGTTTTTT

clone size: NA
D gene: NA
V gene: TRBV6-2/TRBV6-3
J gene: TRBJ2-6
CDR3 protein: CASSTPLSGANVLTF
CDR3 DNA: TGTGCCAGCAGCACACCCCTCTCTGGGGCCAACGTCCTGACTTTC

clone size: NA
D gene: TRBD1
V gene: TRBV6-2/TRBV6-3
J gene: TRBJ1-6
CDR3 protein: CASIFSGTGNSPLHF
CDR3 DNA: TGTGCCAGCATTTTCTCCGGGACAGGGAATTCACCCCTCCACTTT

clone size: NA
D gene: NA
V gene: TRBV12-3/TRBV12-4
J gene: TRBJ1-1
CDR3 protein: CASSLLGGTEAFF
CDR3 DNA: TGTGCCAGCAGTTTACTCGGTGGCACTGAAGCTTTCTTT

clone size: NA
D gene: TRBD1
V gene: TRBV7-2
J gene: TRBJ1-1
CDR3 protein: CASSHDGTGGRTEAFF
CDR3 DNA: TGTGCCAGCAGTCACGACGGGACAGGGGGTCGCACTGAAGCTTTCTTT

clone size: NA
D gene: TRBD2
V gene: TRBV6-5
J gene: TRBJ2-1
CDR3 protein: CASRILAGPLGEQFF
CDR3 DNA: TGTGCCAGCAGGATACTAGCGGGACCGCTGGGTGAGCAGTTCTTC

clone size: NA
D gene: TRBD2
V gene: TRBV6-2/TRBV6-3
J gene: TRBJ2-3
CDR3 protein: CASSARLAGDSQYF
CDR3 DNA: TGTGCCAGCAGCGCCAGACTAGCGGGGGACTCGCAGTATTTT

clone size: NA
D gene: TRBD1
V gene: TRBV5-6
J gene: TRBJ2-7
CDR3 protein: CASSFLTSNRQGSYEQYF
CDR3 DNA: TGTGCCAGCAGCTTCCTCACCTCCAACCGACAGGGGTCCTACGAGCAGTACTTC

clone size: NA
D gene: NA
V gene: TRBV5-4
J gene: TRBJ1-2
CDR3 protein: CASSLVDRSYGYTF
CDR3 DNA: TGTGCCAGCAGCTTGGTGGACAGATCCTATGGCTACACCTTC